This T cell receptor beta chain was captured by sequencing in a study of human T cells and chemical hapten exposure. V was clipped by 6 bases and J by 14 bases; unmatched bases: 17. CDR3 size: 13 residues. The germline CDR1 and CDR2 sequences are SQVTM and ANQGSEA. Stated time point: healthy volunteer bleed at 6 weeks. It was unfractionated whole blood from which total RNA was extracted. One entry per CDR3 protein, called by TCRdb with MiXCR from the RACE reads. The sample contains about 77,000 distinct CDR3 sequences, 7% to 9.5% of which appear only once. The V gene is TRBV29-1, the J gene TRBJ2-3; 7 bases align to TRBD1. The sample consisted of whole blood. The origin of this receptor is a female donor in good health. Some clones in this sample may be carry-over from other donors' samples. CDR3 DNA: TGCAGCGTCGGAGGTGGACGAGAGGGGGCCCGGTATTTT. It encodes CSVGGGREGARYF.